These 31 T cell receptor delta chains originate from one sample sequenced in a study of γδ T cells in repeated Plasmodium falciparum infection. Gammadelta T cells were flow-sorted from PBMC into Vgamma9/Vdelta2+ and Vdelta2-negative populations for bulk analysis. TCRdb re-called the multiplex PCR reads via CATT. The table lists 85,000 to 95,000 delta-chain clones, around 1.4% of them singletons. Source material: gamma-delta T cells from blood. All receptors derive from a pool of human donors (malaria-infected and uninfected, not separated).

This clone has just a few counts. With only one base between it and a far larger clone, this is likely a read error. The same CDR3 arises from other DNA sequences in this sample as well. V is TRDV1 and J is TRDJ1; maybe TRDD3 (5 bases). In the absence of a J gene in TCRdb, the DNA was matched to germline to assign it here. With 3 bases removed from V and 0 bases from J, the gap between germline ends came to 11 bases. Germline assignment: CDR1 TSWWSYY and CDR2 QGS. The CDR3 totals 15 residues. The CDR3 is CALGELGFYTDKLIF. The CDR3 DNA reads as TGTGCTCTTGGGGAGTTGGGGTTTTACACCGATAAACTCATCTTT.

This clone came up a few times. The protein that TCRdb holds for this DNA derives from a much larger clone and differs from the translated DNA at residue 3, which likely indicates a read error; the protein shown here is translated from the DNA. The J gene is TRDJ1, the V gene TRDV1; 8 nucleotides agree with TRDD3. The J gene, absent from TCRdb, was called here by matching the DNA to germline. CDR3 length equals 20 residues. Germline loops: CDR1 TSWWSYY, CDR2 QGS. DNA of the CDR3: TGTGCTCCTGGGGGACGGAGCTGGGGGGTACGCGTTGTTTGGGCCGATAAACTCATCTTT. Translated: CAPGGRSWGVRVVWADKLIF.

This clone was seen ten or more times. CDR3 in DNA: TGTGCTCTTGGGGAGAGCTTCGCTGGGGGATACCGAAAGGGTTACGATAAACTCATCTTT. It codes for CALGESFAGGYRKGYDKLIF. V and J are TRDV1 and TRDJ1, with 11 nucleotides matching TRDD3. CDR3 size: 20 residues. CDR1 is TSWWSYY and CDR2 is QGS in the germline V gene. With V trimmed by 3 bases and J by 4 bases, 19 bases remained unmatched.

In its sample, this clone was seen a few times. This probably arose from a read error, given a far larger clone one base away. The same CDR3 is also encoded by other DNA sequences in this sample. This chain links TRDV2 with TRDJ1; the match to TRDD3 covers 11 bases. CDR1 and CDR2 from the germline V gene are GEAIGNYY and EKD. The CDR3 runs to 17 residues. The CDR3 nucleotides are TGTGCCTGTGACGCGGTAACCTCCCTGGGGGATACCGATAAGCTCATCTTT. It encodes CACDAVTSLGDTDKLIF.

This clone came up a few times. The likely explanation is a read error, given a far larger clone one base away. In the same sample, other DNA sequences code for this CDR3. The J gene has no call, while the V gene is TRDV1; TRDD3, as called in the table, went unchecked against the DNA. This CDR3 comprises 15 residues. Germline V gives CDR1 TSWWSYY, CDR2 QGS. The CDR3 sequence is CALGGPYTDTDKLIF. CDR3 coding DNA: TGTGCTCTTGGGGGCCCCTACACGGACACCGATAAACTCATCTTC.

A note on this clone: A far larger clone is off by one base, so a read error is likely. This sample also contains other DNA sequences that code for the same CDR3. The chain uses TRDV2 and TRDJ1; 9 bases are a match to TRDD3. The J gene is not listed in TCRdb, so it was assigned here from a DNA match to germline. Germline V CDR1 and CDR2: GEAIGNYY, EKD. This CDR3 contains 17 residues. Here the CDR3 reads CACDILTGGPYTDKLIF. CDR3 nucleotides: TGTGCCTGTGACATCCTCACTGGGGGACCGTACACCGACAAACTCATCTTT.

Comment on this clone: A far larger clone is a single base away, which makes a read error likely. This same CDR3 is encoded by further DNA sequences in the sample. The V gene is TRDV2; the J gene was not called; TRDD3, the table's D call, lacks a check against the DNA. The CDR3 spans 21 residues. Germline V gene sequence: CDR1 GEAIGNYY, CDR2 EKD. The CDR3 region is CACDASLGDPLSSWDTRQMFF. The CDR3 coding sequence is TGTGCCTGTGACGCCTCACTGGGGGATCCCTTGAGCTCCTGGGACACCCGACAGATGTTCTTC.

A few counts support this clone. A far larger clone is one nucleotide away, so this likely arose from a read error. This CDR3 is also generated by other DNA sequences in the sample. The chain couples TRDV3 to TRDJ1, with 12 bases aligning to TRDD3. Per the germline V gene, CDR1 is TVYSNPD and CDR2 is GDNSRS (reference sequence). The CDR3 spans 21 residues. This chain's CDR3 is CAFKSAAATGGYRGYTDKLIF. The CDR3 DNA sequence: TGCGCCTTTAAATCGGCGGCGGCGACTGGGGGATACAGGGGGTACACCGATAAACTCATCTTT.

For this clone: This DNA translates differently at residue 16 from the TCRdb protein, which is that of a much larger clone; a read error is likely, and the protein shown is the DNA's own translation. The V gene is TRDV1, but the J gene lacks a call; the listed D gene, TRDD3, was not tested against the DNA. The CDR3 is made up of 17 amino acids. Germline CDR1 TSWWSYY, CDR2 QGS. This chain's CDR3 is CALGEVGLFHRSDKLTF. DNA of the CDR3: TGTGCTCTTGGGGAAGTGGGACTCTTCCATCGATCCGATAAACTCACCTTT.

As to this clone: TCRdb assigns this DNA the protein of a much larger clone, which departs from its translation at residue 3; this likely reflects a read error, and the protein shown comes from translating the DNA. The chain uses TRDV1 and TRDJ1; TRDD3 matches at 9 bases. The J gene was missing in TCRdb and was found by matching the end of the DNA to germline. Germline V CDR1 and CDR2: TSWWSYY, QGS. The CDR3 runs to 18 residues. CDR3: CAPGEFSLGDLSTDKLIF. Written as DNA, the CDR3 is TGTGCTCCTGGGGAATTTTCACTGGGGGACCTATCAACCGATAAACTCATCTTT.

This clone was seen more than once but under ten times. TCRdb has a much larger clone's protein, which differs at residue 4 from the translation of this DNA, likely because of a read error; what is shown is the protein translated from the DNA. V gene TRDV3 combines with J gene TRDJ1, with 8 positions matching TRDD3. The trim removed 2 bases at V and 7 bases at J, leaving 30 bases unmatched. This CDR3 is 20 amino acids long. Per the germline V gene, CDR1 is TVYSNPD and CDR2 is GDNSRS (reference sequence). The CDR3, as DNA: TGTGCCTTTTCTAAACCGCTACGGCGTTACGGCACGGGGATACAGGGTAAACTCATCTTT. Its translation is CAFSKPLRRYGTGIQGKLIF.

This clone was counted a few times. A far larger clone is just one base off, so this is likely a read error. Additional DNA sequences in this sample encode the identical CDR3. The chain carries TRDV2 and TRDJ1; D gene uncertain. TCRdb carries no J gene annotation; the J gene was assigned here by matching the DNA with germline. CDR3 length: 15 residues. Germline assignment: CDR1 GEAIGNYY and CDR2 EKD. The CDR3 reads CACDTGAAYTDKLIF. The CDR3 DNA sequence: TGTGCCTGTGACACCGGAGCCGCGTACACGGATAAACTCATCTTT.

This clone was detected only a few times. Since a far larger clone is one base different, this is likely a read error. At the DNA level, this CDR3 is encoded by other sequences in the same sample as well. J is TRDJ1 and V is TRDV2; D is perhaps TRDD2 or TRDD3 (7 bases each). Germline assignment: CDR1 GEAIGNYY and CDR2 EKD. This CDR3 region has 20 residues. CDR3 coding DNA: TGTGCCTGTGCGGTTCCTACGTACTGGGGAGGGACAAAGTACACCGATAAACTCATCTTC. This sequence encodes CACAVPTYWGGTKYTDKLIF.

Worth noting for this clone: With a much larger clone just one base away, this may be a read error. The same CDR3 also results from other DNA sequences found in this sample. This chain connects TRDV1 to TRDJ1; the D gene is possibly TRDD3 (10 bases). CDR1 is TSWWSYY and CDR2 is QGS in the germline V gene. The CDR3 contains 21 residues. The chain's CDR3 is CALGEHLPTLLGDWGTDKLIF. CDR3 in DNA: TGTGCCCTTGGGGAACACCTTCCTACCCTACTGGGGGATTGGGGCACCGATAAACTCATCTTT.

This clone was counted at least ten times. TCRdb records a much larger clone's protein for this DNA, with a difference at residue 10 that likely arises from a read error; the protein given is the translation of the DNA. V is TRDV3 and J is TRDJ1, with a weak D call TRDD3 (6 bases). This CDR3 contains 19 residues. Between the trimmed V and J ends, which lost 1 base and 0 bases, there was a span of 27 bases. Germline V gene data show CDR1 as TVYSNPD and CDR2 as GDNSRS (reference sequence). CDR3 sequence reads: CAFKGPLWGVLAYTDKLIF. The DNA for the CDR3 is TGTGCCTTTAAAGGTCCTCTTTGGGGGGTACTGGCGTACACCGATAAACTCATCTTT. Looking up the rest from reference TRDV3 and TRDJ1 gives the full variable domain: CDKVTQSSPDQTVASGSEVVLLCTYDTVYSNPDLFWYRIRPDYSFQFVFYGDNSRSEGADFTQGRFSVKHILTQKAFHLVISPVRTEDSATYYCAFKGPLWGVLAYTDKLIFGKGTRVTVEP.

With regard to this clone: Given a far larger clone just one base away, this is likely a sequencing read error. The V gene is TRDV1, the J gene TRDJ1; 8 bases match TRDD3. Since TCRdb gives no J gene, matching the DNA to germline was used here to assign it. CDR1 and CDR2 from the germline V gene are TSWWSYY and QGS. CDR3 length equals 17 residues. V shed 8 bases, J shed 1 base, and the junction held 15 bases outside the gene matches. The CDR3 DNA sequence: TGTGCTCTTCCCCGTCCTACGGTACTGGGGGGCACCGATAAACTCATCTTT. Encoded protein: CALPRPTVLGGTDKLIF.

Regarding this clone: TCRdb's entry gives the protein of a much larger clone, which mismatches this DNA's translation at residue 8, likely from a read error; the protein reported here is translated from the DNA. CDR3 in DNA: TGTGCTCTTGGGGAACTAAATACCACCGATAAACTCATCTTT. It codes for CALGELNTTDKLIF. The chain recombines TRDV1 with TRDJ1; the D gene is possibly TRDD1 (5 bases). The J gene, missing from TCRdb, was assigned here through DNA to germline matching. Germline CDR1 is TSWWSYY and CDR2 is QGS. V lost 0 bases to trimming and J lost 1 base, with 6 bases between them. The CDR3 spans 14 residues.

This clone was seen a few times. For this DNA, TCRdb reports the protein of a much larger clone, which diverges at residue 7, most likely from a read error; the protein presented here is translated directly from the DNA. DNA of the CDR3: TGTGCTCTTGGGGAACCCCCATCCCTTCCTCTCCTTTACTGGGGGATCTCGTATAAACTCATCTTT. This translates into CALGEPPSLPLLYWGISYKLIF. The J gene is TRDJ1, the V gene TRDV1, with 10 bases matching TRDD3. In the absence of a J gene in TCRdb, the DNA was matched to germline to assign it here. The CDR3 sequence is 22 residues long. Trimming removed 1 base from V and 6 bases from J; junction bases left unmatched: 26. Germline V gene data show CDR1 as TSWWSYY and CDR2 as QGS.

With regard to this clone: The mismatch at residue 12 between this DNA's translation and the TCRdb protein of a much larger clone likely reflects a read error; the protein shown is translated from the DNA. The rearrangement uses TRDV2 and TRDJ1, with 11 bases that match TRDD3. The J gene is not listed in TCRdb, so it was assigned here from a DNA match to germline. The CDR3 is 16 amino acids. CDR1 and CDR2 from the germline V gene are GEAIGNYY and EKD. Trimming removed 1 base from V and 6 bases from J; junction bases left unmatched: 9. This chain's CDR3 is CACDTLGDTTPNKLIF. The CDR3 nucleotides are TGTGCCTGTGACACTCTGGGGGATACCACCCCCAATAAACTCATCTTT.

This clone was recorded a few times. A far larger clone is a single base away, which makes a read error likely. Within the sample, other DNA sequences also encode this same CDR3. V gene TRDV2 combines with J gene TRDJ1; weak D call: TRDD3 (6 bases). The CDR3 runs 14 residues. From germline, CDR1 is GEAIGNYY and CDR2 EKD. The CDR3 nucleotides read TGCGCCTGTGATACAATGGGGGTGGACGATAAACTCATCTTT. It yields the protein CACDTMGVDDKLIF.

This clone turned up a few times. The protein TCRdb lists belongs to a much larger clone and differs from this DNA's translation at residues 9 and 11, which points to a read error; the protein shown is made from the DNA. V and J are TRDV2 and TRDJ1; D may be TRDD3 (6 bases). Trimming took 0 bases from V and 1 from J, leaving 17 bases between them. Germline CDR1 GEAIGNYY, CDR2 EKD. The CDR3 covers 17 residues. Here the CDR3 DNA reads TGTGCCTGTGACACCCTCCAGGGGATGCCTTGCACCGATAAACTCATCTTT. As protein: CACDTLQGMPCTDKLIF.

This clone was counted between two and nine times. A far larger clone differs by one base, so this is likely a read error. In the same sample, other DNA sequences code for this CDR3. The chain has TRDV1 and TRDJ1; 12 bases agree with TRDD3. No J gene is reported in TCRdb; it was inferred here by comparing the DNA with germline. CDR1 is TSWWSYY and CDR2 is QGS in the germline V gene. CDR3 length equals 21 residues. J was trimmed by 0 bases and V by 3 bases; bases with no gene match: 17. CDR3 in amino acids: CALGERVTYWGIPVYTDKLIF. CDR3 sequence (DNA): TGTGCTCTTGGGGAGAGGGTTACGTACTGGGGGATACCGGTGTACACCGATAAACTCATCTTT.

Details on this clone: The protein held in TCRdb is that of a much larger clone and does not match this DNA's translation at residue 6, likely because of a read error; the protein shown is translated from the DNA. V usage is TRDV1 and J usage is TRDJ1; D gene uncertain. TCRdb is silent on the J gene; assignment here came from matching the DNA to germline. The V end was cut by 4 bases, the J end by 1 base, with 10 bases between. In germline, CDR1 is TSWWSYY, CDR2 QGS. This CDR3 has 14 amino acids. CDR3 protein: CALGVTRSTDKLIF. The CDR3, as DNA: TGTGCTCTTGGGGTCACCAGGTCCACCGATAAACTCATCTTT.

This clone was observed many times. The protein that TCRdb holds for this DNA derives from a much larger clone and differs from the translated DNA at residue 14, which likely indicates a read error; the protein shown here is translated from the DNA. The chain joins TRDV1 to TRDJ1; 8 bases fit TRDD3. Per germline, CDR1 TSWWSYY and CDR2 QGS. This CDR3 contains 18 residues. The ends lost 3 bases at V and 6 bases at J; junction bases unmatched: 18. The CDR3 nucleotides read TGTGCTCTTGGGGACAGGGACGGAAGGGGGATAATCGGGCATAAACTCATCTTT. This sequence encodes CALGDRDGRGIIGHKLIF.

On this clone: TCRdb shows a much larger clone's protein in place of this DNA's translation, and the two differ at residue 13, likely through a read error; the protein shown is translated from the DNA. The V gene reported is TRDV2; the J gene is uncalled. Germline V gene lookup returns CDR1 GEAIGNYY and CDR2 EKD. CDR3 length: 18 residues. The CDR3 is CACDTKYYQPMYADKFIF. DNA for the CDR3: TGTGCCTGTGACACGAAGTACTACCAGCCGATGTACGCTGATAAATTCATCTTT.

Concerning this clone: This DNA's translation and the protein TCRdb lists, from a much larger clone, do not match at residue 5, likely due to a read error; the protein shown is translated from the DNA. The V call is TRDV1, the J call TRDJ1, with 11 bases matching TRDD3. Here the J gene came from matching the DNA to germline, since TCRdb omits it. Trimming removed 5 bases from V and 0 bases from J; junction bases left unmatched: 20. Germline V CDR1 and CDR2: TSWWSYY, QGS. The CDR3 covers 21 residues. The CDR3 DNA reads as TGTGCTCTTGGGAAAGTCTCCTACTGGGGGATAGAGCCCTCTAACACCGATAAACTCATCTTT. Its protein is CALGKVSYWGIEPSNTDKLIF.

In the case of this clone: The protein recorded in TCRdb matches a much larger clone and deviates from this DNA's translation at residue 9, suggesting a read error; the protein here is obtained by translating the DNA. The gene calls are TRDV1 and TRDJ1; 8 bases match TRDD3. The J gene comes from matching the DNA to germline here; TCRdb lacks it. J gave up 3 bases and V 3 bases, and 18 bases lay outside the gene matches. Germline V gives CDR1 TSWWSYY, CDR2 QGS. The CDR3 spans 19 residues. CDR3 loop: CALGDPGAPRGIGPDKLIF. CDR3 bases: TGTGCTCTTGGGGACCCTGGGGCCCCCCGGGGGATAGGGCCCGATAAACTCATCTTT.

This clone was observed at least ten times. V usage is TRDV2 and J usage is TRDJ1; 8 bases match TRDD3. Germline V gene sequence: CDR1 GEAIGNYY, CDR2 EKD. V gave up 2 bases and J gave up 0 bases; unmatched junction bases: 10. This CDR3 spans 17 amino acids. The CDR3 loop reads CACDRLTGGTYTDKLIF. CDR3 sequence (DNA): TGTGCCTGTGACAGGTTAACTGGGGGGACGTACACCGATAAACTCATCTTT.

This clone was counted only a few times. TCRdb pairs this DNA with a much larger clone's protein that differs at residue 10, likely a read error; the protein shown was translated from the DNA. The genes are TRDV3 and TRDJ1; 8 bases are a match to TRDD3. The germline V gene has CDR1 TVYSNPD and CDR2 GDNSRS (reference sequence). Trimming cost V 1 base and J 0 bases; bases outside gene matches: 19. The CDR3 is 19 amino acids. The CDR3 DNA reads as TGTGCCTTTAAAGGTCCTCTTTGGGGGATGCTGGCGTACACCGATAAACTCATCTTT. Translation gives CAFKGPLWGMLAYTDKLIF. The full variable domain, with the rest looked up from reference TRDV3 and TRDJ1, is CDKVTQSSPDQTVASGSEVVLLCTYDTVYSNPDLFWYRIRPDYSFQFVFYGDNSRSEGADFTQGRFSVKHILTQKAFHLVISPVRTEDSATYYCAFKGPLWGMLAYTDKLIFGKGTRVTVEP.

This clone qualifies as medium-sized. Other DNA sequences in the same sample also yield this CDR3. This sequence joins TRDV1 and TRDJ1; maybe TRDD2 (6 bases). Germline V gene sequence: CDR1 TSWWSYY, CDR2 QGS. V shed 0 bases and J shed 1 base, with 18 bases lying between them. The CDR3 runs 18 residues. This CDR3 reads CALGELGILPDLTDKLIF. The CDR3 nucleotides read TGTGCTCTTGGGGAACTAGGTATCCTACCCGACCTCACCGATAAACTCATCTTT.

In this sample, this clone turned up a few times. The TCRdb protein comes from a much larger clone and disagrees with this DNA's translation at residue 10, likely due to a read error; the protein given here is derived from the DNA. The V call is TRDV2, the J call TRDJ1; D is perhaps TRDD2 (6 bases). V gave up 5 bases and J gave up 0 bases, with 33 bases separating them. The CDR3 totals 21 residues. Germline V lookup: CDR1 GEAIGNYY, CDR2 EKD. The CDR3 here is CACAYFLNWRKPEGYTDKLIF. The CDR3 DNA reads as TGTGCCTGTGCCTACTTCCTGAACTGGAGGAAACCGGAGGGGTACACCGATAAACTCATCTTT.